A single sample is the source of the 21 T cell receptor beta chains below, sequenced in a study of blood T cell repertoires in COVID-19. Assay used: immunoSEQ multiplex PCR; TCRdb lists only in-frame clones, some missing. The data contain approximately 350,000 clones, roughly nine tenths of them singletons. Sequences were obtained from peripheral blood. All receptors come from a man aged 35 to 55 with acute or convalescent COVID-19.

This clone occurred once. The chain joins TRBV3-1 (or the pseudogene TRBV3-2) to TRBJ2-2; D is uncertain. The V and J ends lost 0 bases and 7 bases respectively, with 3 bases between them. The CDR3 contains 12 residues. Germline-derived CDR1 and CDR2 are LGHDT and YNNKEL (reference sequence). For the CDR3, the DNA is TGTGCCAGCAGCCAAGACGGCGGGGAGCTGTTTTTT. It encodes CASSQDGGELFF.

The CDR3 here is CAISGDRGDYGYTF. The CDR3 nucleotides read TGTGCCATCAGTGGGGACAGGGGAGACTATGGCTACACCTTC. The V and J genes are TRBV10-3 and TRBJ1-2; the match to TRBD1 covers 10 bases. The V gene's germline CDR1 is ENHRY and CDR2 SYGVKD. V lost 4 bases and J lost 3; bases outside the gene matches: 2. The CDR3 length is 14 residues.

V and J are TRBV7-2 and TRBJ2-5; 7 bases line up with TRBD2. The junction had 2 bases not matched to a gene; V was cut back by 1 base and J by 3 bases. Germline CDR1 SGHTA, CDR2 FQGNSA. The CDR3 spans 14 residues. The chain's CDR3 is CASSLGLAEETQYF. The CDR3 DNA sequence: TGTGCCAGCAGCTTAGGTCTAGCGGAAGAGACCCAGTACTTC.

The chain carries TRBV4-3 and TRBJ1-5; no clear D. The CDR3 spans 14 residues. V was cut by 0 bases and J by 5 bases, with 8 bases left in between. Germline CDR1 is LGHNA and CDR2 is YSLEER. The CDR3 loop is CASSQDPRDQPQHF. CDR3 nucleotides: TGCGCCAGCAGCCAAGATCCGCGAGATCAGCCCCAGCATTTT.

This sequence joins TRBV4-2 and TRBJ2-7; 12 positions match TRBD2. With 4 bases clipped from V and 3 bases from J, the junction kept 10 bases outside the gene matches. Germline V gives CDR1 LGHNA, CDR2 YNFKEQ. The CDR3 is made up of 17 amino acids. The CDR3 sequence is CASSPDTSGGINYEQYF. Written as DNA, the CDR3 is TGTGCCAGCAGCCCAGATACTAGCGGGGGGATTAACTACGAGCAGTACTTC.

The V gene is TRBV6-2 or TRBV6-3, the J gene TRBJ1-2, with a tentative D call TRBD1 (6 bases). CDR1 is MNHEY and CDR2 is SVGEGT in the germline V gene. The CDR3 is made up of 12 amino acids. V gave up 5 bases and J gave up 4 bases, with 8 bases separating them. The CDR3 DNA reads as TGTGCCAGCAGTCCAGGGGTCTATGGCTACACCTTC. Its translation is CASSPGVYGYTF.

The chain uses TRBV6-5 and TRBJ1-5; 8 nucleotides line up with TRBD1. The CDR3 contains 15 residues. Germline loops: CDR1 MNHEY, CDR2 SVGAGI. V was clipped by 6 bases and J by 7 bases; unmatched bases: 11. This chain's CDR3 is CASRSGGGRAQPQHF. CDR3 nucleotide sequence: TGTGCCAGCAGATCAGGGGGCGGACGAGCGCAGCCCCAGCATTTT.

This chain joins TRBV27 and TRBJ1-1, with 8 bases fitting TRBD1. Germline CDR1 is MNHEY and CDR2 is SMNVEV (reference sequence). CDR3 length: 14 amino acids. J was trimmed by 0 bases and V by 5 bases; bases with no gene match: 2. The CDR3 DNA sequence: TGTGCCAGCAGTCCAGGGGGCTTGAACACTGAAGCTTTCTTT. Its translation is CASSPGGLNTEAFF.

The chain has TRBV4-1 and TRBJ1-4; TRBD1 matches 7 bases. V was pared by 2 bases and J by 8 bases, with 14 bases of the junction left unmatched. This CDR3 comprises 17 residues. Germline V gene sequence: CDR1 MGHRA, CDR2 YSYEKL. In DNA form, the CDR3 reads TGCGCCAGCAGCCAACCCCGGACAGGCGCGAGGAAGGAAAAACTGTTTTTT. It codes for CASSQPRTGARKEKLFF.

This clone was recorded only once. This chain links TRBV5-1 with TRBJ2-1; 8 nucleotides match TRBD1. This CDR3 contains 13 residues. V dropped 7 bases and J dropped 6; count of bases not matched to a gene: 6. Germline lookup yields CDR1 SGHRS and CDR2 YFSETQ. The CDR3 DNA reads TGCGCCAGCGCACCTACAGGGGGCAATGAGCAGTTCTTC. It codes for CASAPTGGNEQFF.

The rearrangement joins TRBV4-2 to TRBJ1-1, with D possibly TRBD1 on 6 matching bases. V shed 0 bases and J shed 0 bases, with 8 bases lying between them. Germline CDR1 reads LGHNA; CDR2 reads YNFKEQ. The CDR3 sequence is 15 residues long. The CDR3 sequence: CASSQEGALNTEAFF. DNA for the CDR3: TGTGCCAGCAGCCAAGAGGGGGCACTGAACACTGAAGCTTTCTTT.

The chain uses TRBV12-3 or TRBV12-4 and TRBJ1-5; no definite D call. Between the trimmed V and J ends, which lost 6 bases and 7 bases, there was a span of 10 bases. The CDR3 is made up of 12 amino acids. CDR3 sequence reads: CASRADGQPQHF. In DNA, the CDR3 is TGTGCCAGCAGAGCGGACGGGCAGCCCCAGCATTTT.

This clone was seen only once. The J gene is TRBJ2-5, the V gene TRBV5-1, with TRBD1 matching 7 bases. The CDR3 length is 14 residues. V dropped 4 bases and J dropped 6; count of bases not matched to a gene: 9. Germline V gene sequence: CDR1 SGHRS, CDR2 YFSETQ. CDR3 region: CASSEGGPRQTQYF. The CDR3 DNA follows: TGCGCCAGCAGCGAAGGGGGCCCAAGACAGACCCAGTACTTC. Filled out from reference TRBV5-1 and TRBJ2-5, the complete variable domain reads KAGVTQTPRYLIKTRGQQVTLSCSPISGHRSVSWYQQTPGQGLQFLFEYFSETQRNKGNFPGRFSGRQFSNSRSEMNVSTLELGDSALYLCASSEGGPRQTQYFGPGTRLLVL.

The CDR3 nucleotides read TGTGCCAGTAGTATAGATGATAGCGGCGAGACCCAGTACTTC. Translating gives CASSIDDSGETQYF. The rearrangement uses TRBV19 and TRBJ2-5; perhaps TRBD2 as D (6 bases). Germline V lookup: CDR1 LNHDA, CDR2 SQIVND (reference sequence). CDR3 length: 14 amino acids. Trimming took 0 bases from V and 5 from J, leaving 10 bases between them.

The chain uses TRBV6-5 and TRBJ2-7; 7 bases are a match to TRBD1. Germline assignment: CDR1 MNHEY and CDR2 SVGAGI. This CDR3 is 15 amino acids long. J lost 4 bases, V lost 2 bases, and 8 bases had no gene match. CDR3 nucleotides: TGTGCCAGCAGTTACCGACAATACAGGGGTTACGAGCAGTACTTC. It encodes CASSYRQYRGYEQYF.

Concerning this clone: Other DNA sequences in the sample encode the same CDR3. V is TRBV9 and J is TRBJ1-1, with no clear D. Germline V gives CDR1 SGDLS, CDR2 YYNGEE. Trimming pared 0 bases from V and 1 base from J, leaving 4 bases between. This CDR3 spans 13 amino acids. The CDR3 loop is CASSVAGNTEAFF. The CDR3 DNA is TGTGCCAGCAGCGTAGCGGGGAACACTGAAGCTTTCTTT.

The chain carries TRBV5-6 and TRBJ2-5; possible D gene TRBD1, 5 bases. Germline V lookup: CDR1 SGHDT, CDR2 YYEEEE. Trimming removed 2 bases from V and 1 base from J, with 6 bases in between. The CDR3 has 13 amino acids. The DNA for the CDR3 is TGTGCCAGCAGCTTCAGGGTCCAAGAGACCCAGTACTTC. It is translated as CASSFRVQETQYF.

V and J are TRBV4-3 and TRBJ1-1, with D possibly matching TRBD1 (6 bases). CDR1 and CDR2 from the germline V gene are LGHNA and YSLEER. This CDR3 is 16 amino acids long. V dropped 1 base and J dropped 0 bases, with 12 bases sitting between them. In nucleotides, the CDR3 is TGCGCCAGCAGCCAAGCTAAGGGGGGGATGAACACTGAAGCTTTCTTT. Protein product: CASSQAKGGMNTEAFF.

The sample holds a few counts of this clone. Other DNA sequences in the sample encode the same CDR3. The chain employs TRBV27 and TRBJ2-7; D may be TRBD1 (6 bases). This CDR3 region has 12 residues. Germline V gives CDR1 MNHEY, CDR2 SMNVEV (reference sequence). V lost 6 bases and J 3 bases, leaving 9 bases between the germline ends. The DNA for the CDR3 is TGTGCCAGCAGCCCACAGGGCTACGAGCAGTACTTC. Its protein is CASSPQGYEQYF.

J is TRBJ2-7 and V is TRBV11-1; 7 nucleotides line up with TRBD1. This CDR3 is built from 15 residues. With 5 bases clipped from V and 5 bases from J, the junction kept 12 bases outside the gene matches. Germline V CDR1 and CDR2: SGHAT, FQDESV (reference sequence). CDR3 in DNA: TGTGCCAGCAGCCCTGGGACAGCCTCGGTGGACGAGCAGTACTTC. Protein product: CASSPGTASVDEQYF.

V is TRBV19 and J is TRBJ1-5; 7 nucleotides match TRBD1. CDR1 is LNHDA, CDR2 SQIVND, per germline (reference sequence). Trimming removed 6 bases from V and 1 base from J; junction bases left unmatched: 3. The CDR3 length is 14 residues. This CDR3 reads CASRLRGSNQPQHF. The DNA of the CDR3 is TGTGCCAGTAGACTCAGGGGGAGCAATCAGCCCCAGCATTTT.